Given below is one T cell receptor (beta chain) in context. Its antigen is still unknown. The CDR3 spans 14 residues. Unmatched junction bases numbered 8, after V lost 5 bases and J lost 5 bases. Germline V gives CDR1 SGHAT, CDR2 FQNNGV. The entry originates in a study of T cell responses to AZD1222 COVID-19 vaccine. Points from the study as a whole: Rises in breadth and depth of Spike-specific TCRs came after two AZD1222 doses. Nearly half of the spike-specific TCRs reportedly recognize variant regions that carry no mutations. CD4 TCRs linked to vaccination spanned spike, dominating at 160-218 and 743-854.

Measured with immunoSEQ multiplex PCR; TCRdb has only the in-frame clones, and not every one. The repertoire includes roughly 100,000 clones, around 92% of them detected once, and about 48% sits in the top ten. The TCR comes from an adult in good health. V and J are TRBV11-2 and TRBJ1-1, with TRBD1 matching over 7 bases. The specimen was peripheral blood, collected on day 0 of AZD1222 vaccination. CDR3 sequence: CASSPQTGRTEAFF. DNA for the CDR3: TGTGCCAGCAGCCCCCAGACAGGGCGAACTGAAGCTTTCTTT.